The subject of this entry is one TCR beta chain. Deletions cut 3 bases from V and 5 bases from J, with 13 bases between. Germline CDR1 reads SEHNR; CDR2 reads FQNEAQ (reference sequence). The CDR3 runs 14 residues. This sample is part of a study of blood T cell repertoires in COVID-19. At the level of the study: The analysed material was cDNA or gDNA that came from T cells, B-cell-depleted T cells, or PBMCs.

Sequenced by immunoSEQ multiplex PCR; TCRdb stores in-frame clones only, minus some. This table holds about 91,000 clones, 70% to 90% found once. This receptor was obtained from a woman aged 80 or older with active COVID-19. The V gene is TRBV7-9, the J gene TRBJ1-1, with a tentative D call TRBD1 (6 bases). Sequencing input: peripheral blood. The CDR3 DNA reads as TGTGCCAGCAGCTTCCTAGGGGGTGGGACTGAAGCTTTCTTT. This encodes CASSFLGGGTEAFF.